These 29 T cell receptor beta chains were all obtained from the same sample, sequenced in a study of blood T cell repertoires in COVID-19. Libraries were prepared by immunoSEQ multiplex PCR; TCRdb keeps only in-frame clonotypes and omits some of them. The sample has about 160,000 clones, 65% to 85% seen once; the top ten hold 4.5% to 7.5%. Sequenced material: PBMCs or T cells enriched from blood (not recorded which). The source of these receptors is a man aged 40-49 years who had recovered from COVID-19.

CDR3 nucleotides: TGTGCCAGCAGTTTCGGGAAAAGCACCTTC. This sequence encodes CASSFGKSTF. V usage is TRBV12-3 or TRBV12-4 and J usage is TRBJ1-2, with no clear D. The CDR3 has 10 residues. V lost 3 bases, J lost 13 bases, and 9 bases lay in between.

This clone appeared once. The rearrangement links TRBV19 to TRBJ1-5, with 7 nucleotides matching TRBD1. Germline V gives CDR1 LNHDA, CDR2 SQIVND (reference sequence). With V trimmed by 7 bases and J by 0 bases, 12 bases remained unmatched. CDR3 length equals 17 residues. The DNA of the CDR3 is TGTGCCAGTACCCCAAAGGGGGACAGTTATAGCAATCAGCCCCAGCATTTT. This translates into CASTPKGDSYSNQPQHF.

This clone was seen once. The V and J genes are TRBV12-3 or TRBV12-4 and TRBJ2-7; D is unresolved. This CDR3 region has 13 residues. V was clipped by 6 bases and J by 3 bases, with 12 bases between them. Here the CDR3 DNA reads TGTGCCAGCAGCCCCACTAAAGTCTACGAGCAGTACTTC. It translates to CASSPTKVYEQYF.

The chain combines TRBV7-2 with TRBJ1-5; D is ambiguous. The V end was cut by 5 bases, the J end by 7 bases, with 18 bases between. The CDR3 is 15 amino acids. Germline CDR1 and CDR2: SGHTA and FQGNSA. The CDR3 DNA is TGTGCCAGCAGCCTAAATCCCCAACAGTGGCAGCCCCAGCATTTT. Amino acid sequence: CASSLNPQQWQPQHF.

This clone has a handful of counts. Different DNA sequences within this sample yield the same CDR3. V is TRBV12-3 or TRBV12-4 and J is TRBJ2-2; D unclear. With 9 bases removed from V and 0 bases from J, the gap between germline ends came to 8 bases. The CDR3 totals 13 residues. DNA of the CDR3: TGTGCCAGTGTTGCTACGAACACCGGGGAGCTGTTTTTT. Its translation is CASVATNTGELFF.

The rearrangement joins TRBV3-1 (or the pseudogene TRBV3-2) to TRBJ1-2, with D tentatively TRBD1 (6 bases). There are 14 residues in the CDR3. Per germline, CDR1 LGHDT and CDR2 YNNKEL (reference sequence). The V end was cut by 2 bases, the J end by 4 bases, with 11 bases between. For the CDR3, the DNA is TGTGCCAGCAGCCAACGGGGGGCGGCCTATGGCTACACCTTC. Amino acids: CASSQRGAAYGYTF.

The chain employs TRBV7-9 and TRBJ1-4, with TRBD1 as a possible D gene (6 bases). The CDR3 loop spans 14 amino acids. The germline V gene has CDR1 SEHNR and CDR2 FQNEAQ (reference sequence). V was trimmed by 6 bases and J by 6 bases, leaving 14 bases between them. CDR3 protein: CASRPTGTDEKLFF. The CDR3 bases are TGTGCCAGCAGACCCACAGGGACGGATGAAAAACTGTTTTTT.

This rearrangement joins TRBV7-9 to TRBJ2-4; TRBD1 agrees at 10 bases. Germline-derived CDR1 and CDR2 are SEHNR and FQNEAQ (reference sequence). The CDR3 spans 13 residues. With 11 bases clipped from V and 5 bases from J, the junction kept 6 bases outside the gene matches. The CDR3 sequence: CAVDRGRENIQYF. For the CDR3, the DNA is TGTGCCGTCGACAGGGGGCGGGAAAACATTCAGTACTTC.

The chain carries TRBV23-1 and TRBJ1-2; 7 bases line up with TRBD1. TRBV23-1 is annotated as an ORF whose role is uncertain. V was clipped by 3 bases and J by 2 bases; unmatched bases: 3. There are 14 residues in the CDR3. CDR3 region: CASSHQGVNYGYTF. The CDR3 DNA follows: TGCGCCAGCAGTCACCAGGGGGTAAACTATGGCTACACCTTC.

The rearrangement links TRBV6-6 to TRBJ1-2; no clear D gene. The length of the CDR3 is 14 residues. Germline CDR1 MNHNY, CDR2 SVGAGI (reference sequence). Trimming stripped 7 bases from V and 4 bases from J, with 16 bases between. CDR3 residues: CASILRGSIYGYTF. In DNA, the CDR3 is TGTGCCAGCATCCTTCGGGGTTCCATCTATGGCTACACCTTC.

The CDR3 spells CASSLLGGPRSYNEQFF. The CDR3 DNA follows: TGTGCCAGCAGCCTATTGGGGGGGCCCCGTTCCTACAATGAGCAGTTCTTC. The rearrangement uses TRBV7-3 and TRBJ2-1, with a tentative D call TRBD2 (7 bases). Germline V gives CDR1 SGHTA, CDR2 FQGTGA. V lost 5 bases, J lost 1 base, and 18 bases lay in between. The CDR3 spans 17 residues.

This clone has a handful of counts. The genes are TRBV6-9 and TRBJ1-5; 7 bases map to TRBD1. The CDR3 is made up of 13 amino acids. V was clipped by 5 bases and J by 4 bases; unmatched bases: 2. Germline V gene lookup returns CDR1 MNHGY and CDR2 SVAAGI. CDR3 protein: CASSRDSNQPQHF. In DNA form, the CDR3 reads TGTGCCAGCAGTCGGGACAGTAATCAGCCCCAGCATTTT.

Remarks on this clone: Additional DNA sequences in this sample encode the identical CDR3. The chain combines TRBV6-1 with TRBJ2-4; D remains unclear. Germline V gene sequence: CDR1 MNHNS, CDR2 SASEGT. V was clipped by 3 bases and J by 6 bases, with 6 bases between them. CDR3 size: 12 residues. The CDR3 DNA is TGTGCCAGCAGTGATCCGGGAAACATTCAGTACTTC. Encoded protein: CASSDPGNIQYF.

This clone showed up just once. The chain has TRBV5-4 and TRBJ1-2, with 7 bases identical to TRBD1. Germline lookup yields CDR1 SGHNT and CDR2 YYREEE (reference sequence). This CDR3 contains 14 residues. With 7 bases clipped from V and 7 bases from J, the junction kept 13 bases outside the gene matches. CDR3: CASRENRQGGGYTF. The CDR3 region has the DNA TGTGCCAGCCGCGAAAATAGACAGGGCGGTGGCTACACCTTC.

The chain recombines TRBV9 with TRBJ2-3; a weak D match, TRBD1 (6 bases). The CDR3 is 14 amino acids. V shed 1 base and J shed 2 bases, with 8 bases lying between them. Germline CDR1 is SGDLS and CDR2 is YYNGEE. The CDR3 bases are TGTGCCAGCAGCGTAAGGGACACCACAGATACGCAGTATTTT. This codes for CASSVRDTTDTQYF.

V gene TRBV2 combines with J gene TRBJ2-3; 8 bases fit TRBD2. V lost 5 bases and J lost 3; bases outside the gene matches: 10. The CDR3 consists of 16 residues. The germline gives CDR1 SNHLY, CDR2 FYNNEI. As DNA, the CDR3 is TGTGCCAGCAGTAAAGAGGGACTAGGACAAACAGATACGCAGTATTTT. Translated: CASSKEGLGQTDTQYF.

The rearrangement links TRBV5-6 to TRBJ1-1, with 7 bases aligning to TRBD1. Germline CDR1 is SGHDT and CDR2 is YYEEEE. The CDR3 is 15 amino acids. The V segment lost 3 bases and the J segment 2 bases; nucleotides outside the gene matches: 7. DNA for the CDR3: TGTGCCAGCAGCTATCCTCAGGGGGGTAACACTGAAGCTTTCTTT. The encoded protein is CASSYPQGGNTEAFF.

The rearrangement links TRBV10-3 to TRBJ1-6; D is possibly TRBD1 (5 bases). The CDR3 is 19 amino acids. Trimming pared 0 bases from V and 0 bases from J, leaving 15 bases between. Germline lookup yields CDR1 ENHRY and CDR2 SYGVKD. CDR3 nucleotide sequence: TGTGCCATCAGTGAGTCGAGGGGCGGGATGGGCTCCTATAATTCACCCCTCCACTTT. Encoded protein: CAISESRGGMGSYNSPLHF.

The chain carries TRBV5-1 and TRBJ1-2, with D unclear. V was clipped by 4 bases and J by 1 base, with 17 bases between them. The CDR3 extends over 16 amino acids. Germline V CDR1 and CDR2: SGHRS, YFSETQ. The CDR3 loop is CASSHRGGSHNYGYTF. DNA for the CDR3: TGCGCCAGCAGCCATCGAGGCGGATCTCATAACTATGGCTACACCTTC.

The chain recombines TRBV19 with TRBJ2-3; 9 bases map to TRBD2. Germline trimming cut 4 bases from V and 2 bases from J; bases unmatched to any gene: 7. The CDR3 length is 16 residues. The germline gives CDR1 LNHDA, CDR2 SQIVND (reference sequence). CDR3 sequence (DNA): TGTGCCAGTAGTAGGCGTTTAGCGGGGGCCACAGATACGCAGTATTTT. As protein: CASSRRLAGATDTQYF.

The V call is TRBV14, the J call TRBJ1-1, with TRBD1 as a possible D gene (5 bases). Germline CDR1 and CDR2: SGHDN and FVKESK. This CDR3 comprises 17 residues. Trimming stripped 0 bases from V and 1 base from J, with 15 bases between. The CDR3 spells CASSQEWGPPANTEAFF. The CDR3 region has the DNA TGTGCCAGCAGCCAAGAATGGGGCCCCCCGGCGAACACTGAAGCTTTCTTT.

This chain uses TRBV9 with TRBJ1-5, with 9 bases fitting TRBD1. Germline values: CDR1 SGDLS, CDR2 YYNGEE. The CDR3 loop spans 19 amino acids. V lost 3 bases, J lost 0 bases, and 13 bases stayed unmatched. The CDR3 region is CASSATDRGTTNSNQPQHF. CDR3 nucleotide sequence: TGTGCCAGCAGCGCCACGGACAGGGGCACCACTAATAGCAATCAGCCCCAGCATTTT. The whole variable domain, filled in from reference TRBV9 and TRBJ1-5, reads DSGVTQTPKHLITATGQRVTLRCSPRSGDLSVYWYQQSLDQGLQFLIQYYNGEERAKGNILERFSAQQFPDLHSELNLSSLELGDSALYFCASSATDRGTTNSNQPQHFGDGTRLSIL.

The J gene is TRBJ2-1, the V gene TRBV7-8; TRBD2 agrees at 9 bases. CDR1 and CDR2 (germline): SGHVS, FQNEAQ. The ends lost 2 bases at V and 9 bases at J; junction bases unmatched: 8. The CDR3 is 15 amino acids. CDR3 DNA sequence: TGTGCCAGCAGCTTATCGGGCGGGGGGGCCGGTGAGCAGTTCTTC. It is translated as CASSLSGGGAGEQFF.

This clone was recorded a few times. The same CDR3 is also encoded by other DNA sequences in this sample. The J gene is TRBJ2-3, the V gene TRBV6-4; 15 nucleotides line up with TRBD2. Germline V gives CDR1 MRHNA, CDR2 SNTAGT. J gave up 4 bases and V 4 bases, and 0 bases lay outside the gene matches. This CDR3 is 15 amino acids long. The CDR3 sequence is CASSGTSGGADTQYF. DNA of the CDR3: TGTGCCAGCAGTGGGACTAGCGGGGGGGCAGATACGCAGTATTTT.

This chain uses TRBV19 with TRBJ1-1, with unresolved D. CDR1 and CDR2 from the germline V gene are LNHDA and SQIVND (reference sequence). V was trimmed by 5 bases and J by 1 base, leaving 8 bases between them. This CDR3 spans 13 amino acids. In DNA form, the CDR3 reads TGTGCCAGTAGTCGAGATGCGAACACTGAAGCTTTCTTT. Protein: CASSRDANTEAFF.

The V and J genes are TRBV11-3 and TRBJ2-2, with a tentative D call TRBD2 (7 bases). This CDR3 is 14 amino acids long. With 8 bases removed from V and 4 bases from J, the gap between germline ends came to 14 bases. Germline V lookup: CDR1 SGHNT, CDR2 YENEEA. The CDR3 region has the DNA TGTGCCAGCCGGGGGGCGAGCGGCACCGGGGAGCTGTTTTTT. As protein: CASRGASGTGELFF.

This clone was counted between two and nine times. V gene TRBV7-3 combines with J gene TRBJ2-5; TRBD2 is a possible D gene (6 bases). The CDR3 covers 13 residues. V was pared by 5 bases and J by 7 bases, with 14 bases between. Per the germline V gene, CDR1 is SGHTA and CDR2 is FQGTGA. CDR3 residues: CASSLGTGGTQYF. CDR3 coding DNA: TGTGCCAGCAGCCTGGGGACTGGTGGGACCCAGTACTTC.

The chain links TRBV7-9 to TRBJ1-2; TRBD1 matches 8 bases. This CDR3 has 15 residues. Germline CDR1 SEHNR, CDR2 FQNEAQ (reference sequence). The junction had 10 bases not matched to a gene; V was cut back by 5 bases and J by 5 bases. The CDR3 coding sequence is TGTGCCAGCAGCCACCTATTGGGACAGGATTATGGCTACACCTTC. Its protein is CASSHLLGQDYGYTF.

CDR3 in amino acids: CARTGGPGYEQYV. For the CDR3, the DNA is TGTGCCAGGACAGGGGGCCCAGGTTACGAGCAGTACGTC. The V call is TRBV6-4, the J call TRBJ2-7; 10 nucleotides agree with TRBD1. From germline, CDR1 is MRHNA and CDR2 SNTAGT. Germline trimming cut 9 bases from V and 4 bases from J; bases unmatched to any gene: 6. The CDR3 covers 13 residues.